This TCR beta chain was captured in a study of blood T cell repertoires in COVID-19. The overall study: Nucleic acid was either cDNA or gDNA, and it came from T cells, B-cell-depleted T cells, or PBMCs.

Germline V CDR1 and CDR2: MNHNS, SASEGT. CDR3 size: 14 residues. Between the trimmed V and J ends, which lost 1 base and 2 bases, there was a span of 9 bases. Authors' methods: Amplification of reference gene primers was used by the study to estimate nucleated cell counts. Repertoires were generated with immunoSEQ multiplex PCR, while TCRdb's copy carries only in-frame clones and drops some. The V and J calls and clone size are taken from that table; D and trimming were inferred from the DNA. Of about 44,000 clones listed, more than 90% are singletons. The source of this sequence is a man in his fifties with COVID-19, enrolled during active disease. This rearrangement joins TRBV6-1 to TRBJ2-7, with D unresolved. Sequencing used peripheral blood. The CDR3 DNA reads TGTGCCAGCAGTGAAGTCGGCCTAGCCTACGAGCAGTACTTC. This codes for CASSEVGLAYEQYF.